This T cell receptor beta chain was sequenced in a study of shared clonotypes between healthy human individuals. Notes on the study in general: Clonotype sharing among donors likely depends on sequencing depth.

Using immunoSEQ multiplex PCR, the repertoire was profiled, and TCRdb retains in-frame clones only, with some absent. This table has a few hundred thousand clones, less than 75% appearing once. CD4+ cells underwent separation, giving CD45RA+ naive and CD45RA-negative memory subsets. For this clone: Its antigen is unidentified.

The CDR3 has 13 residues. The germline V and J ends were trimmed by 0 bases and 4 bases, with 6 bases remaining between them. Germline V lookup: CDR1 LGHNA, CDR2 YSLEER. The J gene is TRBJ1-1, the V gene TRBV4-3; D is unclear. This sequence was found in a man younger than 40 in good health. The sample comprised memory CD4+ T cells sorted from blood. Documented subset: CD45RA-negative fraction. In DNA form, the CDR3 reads TGCGCCAGCAGCCAAGACAGCTCCACTGAAGCTTTCTTT. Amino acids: CASSQDSSTEAFF.